One T cell receptor (beta chain) is described in this entry. Its specificity is unknown. The source of the sample is a study of identifying expanded T cells in peripheral blood. The CDR3 runs to 17 residues. J lost 4 bases, V lost 5 bases, and 5 bases had no gene match. Per the germline V gene, CDR1 is SGHTA and CDR2 is FQGNSA. Collection occurred without any documented infections or immune events in donors. Notes on the study in general: Across healthy donors, higher total template counts meant significantly greater approximately two-week count variance. Differentially abundant clones: 0.95 to 1.5 between replicates, about 15 at approximately 14 days, around 19 at four.

Produced via immunoSEQ multiplex PCR; TCRdb's table is partial and in-frame only. The sample comprises 80,000 or so clones, around four fifths of which are singletons, and 18% rests with the top ten. This TCR came from a person between 18 and 70 years old in good health. The sample taken for sequencing was blood. The J gene is TRBJ2-2, the V gene TRBV7-2, with TRBD2 matching over 15 bases. The CDR3 is CASSPGLAGGPTGELFF. As DNA, the CDR3 is TGTGCCAGCAGCCCGGGACTAGCGGGAGGCCCCACCGGGGAGCTGTTTTTT.